One TCR beta chain is described in this entry. Its antigen is still unknown. The study reverse transcribed the entire isolated RNA, so it sequenced expressed TCRB transcripts. Repertoires were generated with immunoSEQ multiplex PCR, while TCRdb's copy carries only in-frame clones and drops some. Of under 25,000 clones listed, 40% to 60% are singletons. This record comes from a study of beta chain features in type 1 diabetes. Study-level findings and limits: Type 1 diabetes patients had fewer VDJ junction insertions and more deletions. TCRB CDR3s from Type 1 diabetes patients were moderately but significantly shorter in all four CD4+ subsets.

With V trimmed by 4 bases and J by 1 base, 6 bases remained unmatched. This CDR3 spans 15 amino acids. The germline CDR1 and CDR2 sequences are KGHSH and LQKENI. Stem cell-like memory, regulatory, central memory and naive CD4+ cells were sorted via CD45RO/CCR7/CD25/CD127/CD95/CD27. The receptor was isolated from a man aged 18 to 29 in good health. The sample was stem cell memory CD4+ T cells from blood. The gene calls are TRBV18 and TRBJ1-2; 7 positions match TRBD1. CDR3 nucleotides: TGTGCCAGCTCACAGACTGACAGGGTTAACTATGGCTACACCTTC. Residues: CASSQTDRVNYGYTF.